The 32 T cell receptor beta chains in this list originate from one sample, sequenced in a study of human T cells and chemical hapten exposure. As for time point: pre-sensitization, week 0. This sample's treatment: therapeutic diphenylcyclopropenone sensitization with weekly scalp DPC. A single record per CDR3 protein comes from TCRdb applying MiXCR to the RACE reads. The table lists approximately 80,000 distinct CDR3 sequences, 12% to 15% of them singletons. Sequencing used whole blood, obtained in connection with sensitization to the hapten diphenylcyclopropenone (DPC). The receptors stem from a woman aged 45-59 years with alopecia areata. Some clones in this sample may be carry-over from other donors' samples.

This clonotype was observed a handful of times. The chain is built from TRBV7-8 and TRBJ2-3; 13 nucleotides line up with TRBD2. Trimming at V came to 5 bases and at J to 1 base, leaving 3 bases not matched to a gene. The length of the CDR3 is 16 residues. Germline V gene lookup returns CDR1 SGHVS and CDR2 FQNEAQ. The chain's CDR3 is CASSPGTSGGTDTQYF. The CDR3 DNA reads TGTGCCAGCAGCCCAGGGACTAGCGGGGGCACAGATACGCAGTATTTT.

This clonotype was counted only a few times. The J gene is TRBJ2-3, the V gene TRBV20-1, with TRBD2 identical over 7 bases. This CDR3 comprises 15 residues. J lost 2 bases, V lost 6 bases, and 11 bases had no gene match. The germline gives CDR1 DFQATT, CDR2 SNEGSKA (reference sequence). CDR3 DNA: TGCAGTGCCCGAATGGCTAGCGGTAACACAGATACGCAGTATTTT. This sequence encodes CSARMASGNTDTQYF.

This clonotype was detected a few times. The chain joins TRBV19 to TRBJ1-4; D not resolved. The CDR3 has 17 residues. Deletions cut 4 bases from V and 5 bases from J, with 20 bases between. The V gene's germline CDR1 is LNHDA and CDR2 SQIVND (reference sequence). CDR3 nucleotide sequence: TGTGCCAGTAGTAGCCCGCGTGGATCTTGGGGAAATGAAAAACTGTTTTTT. This codes for CASSSPRGSWGNEKLFF.

The chain links TRBV6-6 to TRBJ2-1; 9 nucleotides align to TRBD2. Germline assignment: CDR1 MNHNY and CDR2 SVGAGI (reference sequence). The V gene end was trimmed by 6 bases and the J gene end by 0 bases; junction bases not matched to a gene: 3. The CDR3 contains 15 residues. Written as DNA, the CDR3 is TGTGCCAGCAGCCTAGCGGGACCCTCCTACAATGAGCAGTTCTTC. It yields the protein CASSLAGPSYNEQFF.

V and J are TRBV5-5 and TRBJ1-1, with 10 bases identical to TRBD1. With 4 bases clipped from V and 5 bases from J, the junction kept 5 bases outside the gene matches. The length of the CDR3 is 14 residues. Germline CDR1 reads SGHKS; CDR2 reads YYEKEE (reference sequence). CDR3 sequence reads: CASSPGQGLTEAFF. CDR3 DNA sequence: TGTGCCAGCAGCCCGGGACAGGGGTTAACTGAAGCTTTCTTT.

In this sample, this clonotype turned up a few times. The chain recombines TRBV11-2 with TRBJ2-1; TRBD2 is a possible D gene (6 bases). Germline CDR1 SGHAT, CDR2 FQNNGV. V dropped 5 bases and J dropped 4 bases, with 15 bases sitting between them. The CDR3 length is 15 residues. CDR3 amino acids: CASSVTRPTYNEQFF. CDR3 DNA: TGTGCCAGCAGCGTGACTAGACCAACATACAATGAGCAGTTCTTC.

This clonotype was counted between two and nine times. CDR3 bases: TGTGCCAGCAGGACAGAAACGACCTACGAGCAGTACTTC. It codes for CASRTETTYEQYF. This rearrangement joins TRBV6-1 to TRBJ2-7, with D perhaps matching TRBD1 (5 bases). V lost 6 bases, J lost 2 bases, and 11 bases lay in between. CDR1 is MNHNS, CDR2 SASEGT, per germline. This CDR3 is built from 13 residues.

This clonotype has a handful of counts. This chain connects TRBV19 to TRBJ1-2; 9 positions match TRBD1. J lost 5 bases, V lost 8 bases, and 6 bases had no gene match. The CDR3 is 13 amino acids. Per germline, CDR1 LNHDA and CDR2 SQIVND (reference sequence). The CDR3 coding sequence is TGTGCCAGTGAGACAGGGGGATGGTATGGCTACACCTTC. It codes for CASETGGWYGYTF.

Many counts were recorded for this clonotype. This chain links TRBV7-2 with TRBJ2-7; possibly TRBD2 for D (5 bases). This CDR3 region has 14 residues. Deletions cut 7 bases from V and 2 bases from J, with 15 bases between. Germline V gene lookup returns CDR1 SGHTA and CDR2 FQGNSA. This chain's CDR3 is CASTPRTQTYEQYF. CDR3 nucleotides: TGTGCCAGCACCCCTAGGACTCAAACCTACGAGCAGTACTTC.

In its sample, this clonotype was seen a few times. The chain uses TRBV2 and TRBJ2-1; 8 bases are shared with TRBD2. Germline lookup yields CDR1 SNHLY and CDR2 FYNNEI. V lost 7 bases and J lost 9; bases outside the gene matches: 20. There are 17 residues in the CDR3. The CDR3 DNA sequence: TGTGCCAGCATCGAGGGAACTAGCGGAACCCTTGCGGGTGAGCAGTTCTTC. Protein sequence: CASIEGTSGTLAGEQFF.

In this sample, this clonotype turned up a few times. The rearrangement joins TRBV20-1 to TRBJ1-4; perhaps TRBD1 as D (5 bases). This CDR3 spans 14 amino acids. Germline values: CDR1 DFQATT, CDR2 SNEGSKA (reference sequence). The germline V and J ends were trimmed by 4 bases and 4 bases, with 13 bases remaining between them. The CDR3 DNA reads TGCAGTGCTACTCCGACAGCTAATAATGAAAAACTGTTTTTT. Protein: CSATPTANNEKLFF.

This clonotype came up a few times. The chain is built from TRBV4-3 and TRBJ2-1, with D hard to call. CDR1 LGHNA and CDR2 YSLEER come from the germline V gene. The CDR3 spans 12 residues. The V end was cut by 3 bases, the J end by 7 bases, with 7 bases between. The CDR3 protein is CASSHARNEQFF. For the CDR3, the DNA is TGCGCCAGCAGCCACGCCAGGAATGAGCAGTTCTTC.

This clonotype was counted many times. This rearrangement joins TRBV30 to TRBJ2-1; D gene uncertain. Trimming removed 3 bases at V and 7 bases at J, with 22 bases between. CDR1 and CDR2 from the germline V gene are GTSNPN and SVGIG (reference sequence). This CDR3 is built from 16 residues. The CDR3 reads CAWSAQRAPARNEQFF. The CDR3 DNA follows: TGTGCCTGGAGCGCGCAAAGGGCTCCAGCCAGGAATGAGCAGTTCTTC.

The V and J genes are TRBV12-3 or TRBV12-4 and TRBJ2-1, with TRBD2 matching 13 bases. The CDR3 spans 16 residues. V shed 6 bases, J shed 10 bases, and the junction held 12 bases outside the gene matches. CDR3: CASRHLGLAGFSEQFF. The CDR3 region has the DNA TGTGCCAGCAGACACCTGGGACTAGCGGGATTTTCGGAGCAGTTCTTC.

J is TRBJ2-7 and V is TRBV6-6; 8 bases line up with TRBD2. Germline trimming cut 6 bases from V and 3 bases from J; bases unmatched to any gene: 10. Germline CDR1 reads MNHNY; CDR2 reads SVGAGI (reference sequence). The CDR3 totals 15 residues. The CDR3 DNA follows: TGTGCCAGCAGCACCAGCGGGAGCATTAGCTACGAGCAGTACTTC. Its protein product is CASSTSGSISYEQYF.

In DNA form, the CDR3 reads TGCAGCGTTGAAGGGACTAGCGGGAGGTCTTACGAGCAGTACTTC. Translation gives CSVEGTSGRSYEQYF. The J gene is TRBJ2-7, the V gene TRBV29-1; the match to TRBD2 covers 14 bases. CDR1 and CDR2 from the germline V gene are SQVTM and ANQGSEA. Trimming removed 1 base from V and 4 bases from J; junction bases left unmatched: 3. This CDR3 spans 15 amino acids.

This clonotype has more than one count but fewer than ten. The CDR3 protein is CASSGGRYEQYF. CDR3 bases: TGTGCCAGCAGTGGAGGAAGATACGAGCAGTACTTC. V usage is TRBV2 and J usage is TRBJ2-7; unclear D gene. CDR1 SNHLY and CDR2 FYNNEI come from the germline V gene. Trimming removed 4 bases from V and 4 bases from J, with 8 bases in between. CDR3 length: 12 residues.

This clonotype was counted a few times. The genes are TRBV5-1 and TRBJ2-1; 11 nucleotides agree with TRBD2. V was clipped by 4 bases and J by 0 bases; unmatched bases: 9. The CDR3 has 18 amino acids. Germline CDR1 SGHRS, CDR2 YFSETQ. CDR3 nucleotides: TGCGCCAGCAGCCTGGAGGCTAGCGGGAGGAGCTCCTACAATGAGCAGTTCTTC. Translating it yields CASSLEASGRSSYNEQFF.

At least ten counts were recorded for this clonotype. The genes are TRBV20-1 and TRBJ1-1, with D possibly TRBD1 on 5 matching bases. The germline V and J ends were trimmed by 2 bases and 1 base, with 14 bases remaining between them. The CDR3 spans 15 residues. Germline-derived CDR1 and CDR2 are DFQATT and SNEGSKA (reference sequence). In DNA form, the CDR3 reads TGCAGTGCTAGACCCGGGACTGCCTGGAACACTGAAGCTTTCTTT. It codes for CSARPGTAWNTEAFF.

The rearrangement joins TRBV7-6 to TRBJ2-1; 7 bases align to TRBD2. From germline, CDR1 is SGHVS and CDR2 FNYEAQ. V was pared by 8 bases and J by 7 bases, with 2 bases of the junction left unmatched. This CDR3 is built from 11 residues. The CDR3 region is CASGLVNEQFF. The CDR3 DNA is TGTGCCAGCGGACTAGTAAATGAGCAGTTCTTC.

This clonotype occurred a few times. The genes are TRBV20-1 and TRBJ1-2; D perhaps matches TRBD1 (5 bases). The CDR3 sequence is 14 residues long. Trimming removed 3 bases at V and 0 bases at J, with 11 bases between. Germline values: CDR1 DFQATT, CDR2 SNEGSKA (reference sequence). CDR3 bases: TGCAGTGCTAGTGGGGCCTTTCCTAACTATGGCTACACCTTC. Translation gives CSASGAFPNYGYTF.

The genes are TRBV20-1 and TRBJ2-1; D is undetermined. The CDR3 sequence is 15 residues long. V lost 5 bases, J lost 6 bases, and 20 bases lay in between. CDR1 is DFQATT and CDR2 is SNEGSKA in the germline V gene (reference sequence). The CDR3 is CSAVTGPKVSNEQFF. The DNA for the CDR3 is TGCAGTGCTGTCACCGGGCCAAAGGTCTCCAATGAGCAGTTCTTC.

The V gene is TRBV6-2 or TRBV6-3, the J gene TRBJ2-2; D perhaps matches TRBD2 (6 bases). This CDR3 contains 16 residues. The ends were cut back, 0 bases at V and 4 bases at J, with 12 bases in the middle. Per the germline V gene, CDR1 is MNHEY and CDR2 is SVGEGT. CDR3 DNA sequence: TGTGCCAGCAGTTACTCGAGCGGGTCGGCCACCGGGGAGCTGTTTTTT. Protein: CASSYSSGSATGELFF.

This clonotype showed up just a few times. As DNA, the CDR3 is TGTGCCAGCAGCTTAGCGGGGATGGTGACCCAGTACTTC. It is translated as CASSLAGMVTQYF. The chain couples TRBV7-2 to TRBJ2-5; D ambiguous. Trimming took off 0 bases at V and 7 bases at J, with 9 bases between the two ends. This CDR3 region has 13 residues. Germline CDR1 is SGHTA and CDR2 is FQGNSA.

In its sample, this clonotype was seen a few times. The chain is built from TRBV12-3 or TRBV12-4 and TRBJ2-5; 12 bases align to TRBD2. This CDR3 has 15 amino acids. V lost 6 bases and J lost 3; bases outside the gene matches: 5. CDR3 DNA sequence: TGTGCCAGCAGATTGTGGACTAGCGGGAAAGAGACCCAGTACTTC. It is translated as CASRLWTSGKETQYF.

This clonotype was found a few times. V usage is TRBV6-6 and J usage is TRBJ2-6, with D perhaps TRBD1 (5 bases). The CDR3 length is 17 residues. Trimming cost V 9 bases and J 1 base, with 19 bases left between them. Germline V lookup: CDR1 MNHNY, CDR2 SVGAGI (reference sequence). The CDR3 nucleotides are TGTGCCAGTTTTGGTGGTCCAGGGTCGTCTGGGGCCAACGTCCTGACTTTC. This sequence encodes CASFGGPGSSGANVLTF.

This clonotype showed up just a few times. The chain joins TRBV25-1 to TRBJ2-7, with TRBD2 as a possible D gene (7 bases). Looked up from germline, CDR1 is MGHDK and CDR2 is SYGVNS. CDR3 length equals 13 residues. The V gene lost 5 bases and the J gene lost 9 bases, with 17 bases spanning the gap. The CDR3 DNA is TGTGCCAGCAGTCGGCCAGGGGAGGGTCGGCAGTACTTC. Translated: CASSRPGEGRQYF.

The chain employs TRBV19 and TRBJ1-5; D might be TRBD1 (6 bases). Germline CDR1 is LNHDA and CDR2 is SQIVND (reference sequence). Trimming stripped 7 bases from V and 4 bases from J, with 17 bases between. The CDR3 runs to 15 residues. This chain's CDR3 is CASTPGGTINQPQHF. CDR3 nucleotide sequence: TGTGCCAGTACGCCGGGGGGGACAATAAATCAGCCCCAGCATTTT. The whole variable domain, filled in from reference TRBV19 and TRBJ1-5, reads DGGITQSPKYLFRKEGQNVTLSCEQNLNHDAMYWYRQDPGQGLRLIYYSQIVNDFQKGDIAEGYSVSREKKESFPLTVTSAQKNPTAFYLCASTPGGTINQPQHFGDGTRLSIL.

The gene calls are TRBV7-6 and TRBJ2-7; a weak D match, TRBD1 (5 bases). Per germline, CDR1 SGHVS and CDR2 FNYEAQ. V was shortened by 1 base and J by 0 bases, with 13 bases between the two germline ends. This CDR3 spans 16 amino acids. The CDR3: CASSLVGAESSYEQYF. In nucleotides, the CDR3 is TGTGCCAGCAGCTTAGTAGGGGCAGAGAGCTCCTACGAGCAGTACTTC.

The V gene is TRBV27, the J gene TRBJ2-1, with 9 bases aligning to TRBD2. The V and J ends lost 3 bases and 10 bases, in that order; junction bases with no gene match: 13. The CDR3 runs to 16 residues. Germline CDR1 is MNHEY and CDR2 is SMNVEV (reference sequence). This chain's CDR3 is CASSLAGAGGPQEQFF. The CDR3 DNA reads TGTGCCAGCAGTTTGGCCGGGGCGGGAGGGCCACAAGAGCAGTTCTTC.

This clonotype appeared a few times. The chain joins TRBV11-2 to TRBJ2-5; 9 positions agree with TRBD2. J gave up 1 base and V 5 bases, and 5 bases lay outside the gene matches. In germline, CDR1 is SGHAT, CDR2 FQNNGV. CDR3 length: 15 amino acids. CDR3 nucleotide sequence: TGTGCCAGCAGCAGGTCTAGCGGGGCCCAAGAGACCCAGTACTTC. It encodes CASSRSSGAQETQYF. Full variable domain (missing parts from reference TRBV11-2 and TRBJ2-5): EAGVAQSPRYKIIEKRQSVAFWCNPISGHATLYWYQQILGQGPKLLIQFQNNGVVDDSQLPKDRFSAERLKGVDSTLKIQPAKLEDSAVYLCASSRSSGAQETQYFGPGTRLLVL.

This clonotype was detected a few times. The CDR3 DNA follows: TGCGCCAGCAGCGCATCGACTAGCGGGAGCTCCTACAATGAGCAGTTCTTC. This encodes CASSASTSGSSYNEQFF. The chain joins TRBV5-1 to TRBJ2-1, with 12 bases that match TRBD2. With 4 bases clipped from V and 0 bases from J, the junction kept 5 bases outside the gene matches. The CDR3 loop spans 17 amino acids. Germline V gene data show CDR1 as SGHRS and CDR2 as YFSETQ. The full variable domain, completed using reference TRBV5-1 and TRBJ2-1, is KAGVTQTPRYLIKTRGQQVTLSCSPISGHRSVSWYQQTPGQGLQFLFEYFSETQRNKGNFPGRFSGRQFSNSRSEMNVSTLELGDSALYLCASSASTSGSSYNEQFFGPGTRLTVL.